This T cell receptor (beta chain) came from a study of early T cells in non-severe SARS-CoV-2 infection. Study in general: The authors sequenced bulk RNA from unsorted whole blood, leaving chains unpaired.

Overall study findings and caveats: VDJdb matching, biased toward anti-spike CD8 responses, missed private and CD4 specificities.

This CDR3 spans 15 amino acids. Trimming took off 5 bases at V and 14 bases at J, with 22 bases between the two ends. Germline CDR1 is SGHAT and CDR2 is FQNNGV. A note on this clonotype: Its antigen is as yet unknown.

Unique molecular identifier tags were affixed to discrete cDNA molecules. TCRdb reanalysed the 5' RACE reads using MiXCR and keeps one entry per CDR3 protein. The sample shows about 69,000 distinct CDR3 sequences, around 13% of them seen only once. This rearrangement joins TRBV11-2 to TRBJ1-6; D perhaps matches TRBD1 (5 bases). This TCR came from an adult who was a healthcare worker with PCR-confirmed SARS-CoV-2 infection or an uninfected control (not recorded which). Sequenced sample: whole blood. The CDR3 protein is CASSPTGTQPGALHF. The CDR3 nucleotides read TGTGCCAGCAGCCCTACCGGGACCCAACCCGGAGCCCTCCACTTT.